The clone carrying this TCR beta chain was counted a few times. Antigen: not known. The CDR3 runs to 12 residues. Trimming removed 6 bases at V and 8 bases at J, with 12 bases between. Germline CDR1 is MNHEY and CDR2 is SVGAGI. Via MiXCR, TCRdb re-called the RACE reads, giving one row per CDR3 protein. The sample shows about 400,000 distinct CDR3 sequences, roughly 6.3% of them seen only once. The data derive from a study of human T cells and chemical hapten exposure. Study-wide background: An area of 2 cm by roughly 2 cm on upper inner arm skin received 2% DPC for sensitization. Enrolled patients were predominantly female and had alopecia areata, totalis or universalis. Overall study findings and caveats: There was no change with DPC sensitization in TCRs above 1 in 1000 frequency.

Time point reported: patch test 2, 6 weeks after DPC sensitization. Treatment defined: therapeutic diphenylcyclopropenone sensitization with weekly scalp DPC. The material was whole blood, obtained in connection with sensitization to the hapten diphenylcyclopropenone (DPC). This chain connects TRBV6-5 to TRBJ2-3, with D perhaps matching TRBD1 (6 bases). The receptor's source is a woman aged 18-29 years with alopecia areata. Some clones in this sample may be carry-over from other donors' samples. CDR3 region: CASRGAPGTQYF. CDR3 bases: TGTGCCAGCAGGGGGGCCCCGGGTACGCAGTATTTT.